The 7 T cell receptor beta chains given below trace back to one sample, sequenced in a study of blood T cell repertoires in COVID-19. This table comes from immunoSEQ multiplex PCR, and its TCRdb copy is limited to in-frame clones, with some not included. Here the sample spans 250,000 to 350,000 clones, 85% to 90% being singletons. Sequences were obtained from peripheral blood. These receptors all come from a woman aged 50 to 60 with COVID-19, enrolled during active disease.

The genes are TRBV7-3 and TRBJ2-2; weak D call: TRBD2 (6 bases). With 3 bases removed from V and 4 bases from J, the gap between germline ends came to 12 bases. There are 15 residues in the CDR3. Germline assignment: CDR1 SGHTA and CDR2 FQGTGA. In nucleotides, the CDR3 is TGTGCCAGCAGCTTGGAGGGTTTCGGCACCGGGGAGCTGTTTTTT. This gives the protein CASSLEGFGTGELFF.

The chain carries TRBV15 and TRBJ2-2, with 7 bases lining up with TRBD2. From germline, CDR1 is LNHNV and CDR2 YYDKDF (reference sequence). With V trimmed by 2 bases and J by 6 bases, 6 bases remained unmatched. The CDR3 length is 15 residues. In DNA form, the CDR3 reads TGTGCCACCAGCAGAACTTGGGGGAGGGCCGGGGAGCTGTTTTTT. Translation gives CATSRTWGRAGELFF.

This CDR3 reads CASSFPGGRGYTF. CDR3 DNA sequence: TGTGCCAGCAGCTTCCCAGGGGGTAGAGGCTACACCTTC. The chain has TRBV5-5 and TRBJ1-2; TRBD1 matches at 7 bases. V shed 2 bases and J 8 bases; nucleotides not matched to a gene: 6. CDR1 and CDR2 (germline): SGHKS, YYEKEE (reference sequence). The CDR3 has 13 residues.

The chain uses TRBV2 and TRBJ2-7; possibly TRBD2 for D (6 bases). In germline, CDR1 is SNHLY, CDR2 FYNNEI. Trimming cost V 7 bases and J 4 bases, with 17 bases left between them. This CDR3 has 14 residues. CDR3 coding DNA: TGTGCCAGCAAACCGGCCGGGACTCTTTACGAGCAGTACTTC. Its protein product is CASKPAGTLYEQYF.

The chain carries TRBV6-1 and TRBJ2-7; 7 bases are shared with TRBD2. This CDR3 is built from 15 residues. CDR1 MNHNS and CDR2 SASEGT come from the germline V gene. V shed 1 base and J 2 bases; nucleotides not matched to a gene: 5. The CDR3 sequence: CASSEGLAAPYEQYF. The CDR3 nucleotides are TGTGCCAGCAGTGAAGGTCTAGCGGCACCCTACGAGCAGTACTTC.

This chain connects TRBV6-5 to TRBJ1-2; no definite D call. CDR1 and CDR2 (germline): MNHEY, SVGAGI. CDR3 length equals 14 residues. Trimming removed 2 bases from V and 4 bases from J, with 11 bases in between. As DNA, the CDR3 is TGTGCCAGCAGTTACGGGCCCATCAGCTATGGCTACACCTTC. Translating gives CASSYGPISYGYTF.

This chain links TRBV27 with TRBJ1-2; D unresolved. CDR1 is MNHEY and CDR2 is SMNVEV in the germline V gene (reference sequence). Deletions cut 3 bases from V and 0 bases from J, with 5 bases between. CDR3 size: 13 residues. CDR3: CASSLGANYGYTF. In nucleotides, the CDR3 is TGTGCCAGCAGTTTGGGAGCTAACTATGGCTACACCTTC.